This TCR beta chain emerged from a study of shared clonotypes between healthy human individuals. The repertoire was sequenced with immunoSEQ multiplex PCR; TCRdb's copy has only in-frame clones and lacks some. The sample lists hundreds of thousands of clones, approximately 95% occurring once. CDR3 length equals 15 residues. Looked up from germline, CDR1 is MNHNY and CDR2 is SVGAGI (reference sequence). Trimming left V 0 bases short and J 8 bases short, with 16 bases between. Naive CD8 populations comprised CD45RO-negative cells positively selected for CCR7, excluding terminally differentiated effector memory CD45RA+ cells.

This TCR was recovered from a woman aged 25 to 45 in good health. Specimen: naive CD8+ T cells sorted from blood. V is TRBV6-6 and J is TRBJ1-2; D uncertain. The CDR3 reads CASSYSSGPPEGYTF. The CDR3 DNA reads TGTGCCAGCAGTTACTCTTCCGGTCCCCCTGAGGGCTACACCTTC.